The rows below give T cell receptor beta chains drawn from one sample of a study of blood T cells in healthy people across ages. TCRdb reanalysed the 5' RACE reads using MiXCR and keeps one entry per CDR3 protein. The sample contains roughly 1,100,000 distinct CDR3 sequences, 20% to 25% of which appear only once. These data also featured in a second study, about T cells of mothers and their children.

Sequencing was done on a sample of blood. The receptors here all came from a girl aged 2-10 years in good health. Both conserved end residues are part of each CDR3. A D gene is named only where the DNA matches it firmly. Size tells how often a clone was seen (once, few, many) or the class of an expanded clone, and some rows leave it out.

cdr3_aa,cdr3_nt,clone_size,d_call,v_call,j_call
CASTRWGVTKETQYF,TGTGCCAGCACCCGATGGGGGGTAACTAAAGAGACCCAGTACTTC,few,.,TRBV28,TRBJ2-5
CASSNLAGTEAFF,TGTGCCAGCAGCAACCTGGCGGGCACTGAAGCTTTCTTT,few,.,TRBV7-3,TRBJ1-1
CASSQAGGTTDTQYF,TGTGCCAGCAGCCAAGCGGGAGGGACCACGGATACGCAGTATTTT,few,TRBD2,TRBV14,TRBJ2-3
CASALGRKVDANTGELFF,TGTGCTAGTGCTTTGGGACGGAAGGTTGATGCGAACACCGGGGAGCTGTTTTTT,.,.,TRBV12-5,TRBJ2-2
CASSSMRQQETQYF,TGTGCTAGCAGCTCGATGAGACAGCAAGAGACCCAGTACTTC,.,.,TRBV7-7,TRBJ2-5
CASSVDLGTGDFGYTF,TGTGCCAGCAGCGTGGACCTCGGGACAGGGGACTTCGGCTACACCTTC,few,TRBD1,TRBV9,TRBJ1-2
CASSPPGQGSDEQFF,TGTGCCAGCAGTCCGCCGGGACAGGGTTCGGATGAGCAGTTCTTC,few,TRBD1,TRBV12-3/TRBV12-4,TRBJ2-1
CASSLSKSPDIHYGYTF,TGCGCCAGCAGCTTATCAAAATCTCCAGACATCCACTATGGCTACACCTTC,few,.,TRBV5-1,TRBJ1-2
CASTTRETQYF,TGCGCCAGCACCACACGAGAGACCCAGTACTTC,few,.,TRBV4-3,TRBJ2-5
CASSYSPDLDYEQYF,TGTGCCAGCAGTTACTCACCGGACCTCGACTACGAGCAGTACTTC,few,.,TRBV6-6,TRBJ2-7
CASSQQYSPREQYF,TGCGCCAGCAGCCAACAATATAGCCCCCGGGAGCAGTACTTC,.,.,TRBV4-3,TRBJ2-7
CASSSIGTYTGELFF,TGTGCCAGCAGCTCTATCGGGACCTACACCGGGGAGCTGTTTTTT,.,.,TRBV6-2/TRBV6-3,TRBJ2-2